These T cell receptor beta chains were read from a single sample in a study of T cell changes during pregnancy in multiple sclerosis. Data came from immunoSEQ multiplex PCR; TCRdb stores just in-frame clones and leaves some out. The sample contains over 60,000 clones, 91% of which appear only once. The starting material was CD4+ T cells from peripheral blood mononuclear cells, obtained in the third trimester of pregnancy. These TCRs come from a female donor in good health, enrolled as a control in a pregnancy study. The CDR3 runs from the conserved cysteine through the conserved F or W. A D gene is named only where the DNA matches it firmly. Clone size is not always given. Where it is, it says once, few, many or a class for expanded clones.

J: TRBJ2-3
D: TRBD1
V: TRBV27
size: -
DNA: TGTGCCAGCAGTTTATCTCTCGCGAGACAGGGAAAGAAGACAGATACGCAGTATTTT
CDR3: CASSLSLARQGKKTDTQYF

J: TRBJ2-1
D: -
V: TRBV5-1
size: once
DNA: TGCGCCAGCAGCTTGTCGGCGACTAGATCCAATGAGCAGTTCTTC
CDR3: CASSLSATRSNEQFF

J: TRBJ1-3
D: -
V: TRBV29-1
size: -
DNA: TGCAGCGTTGTCGGTGGTGGACTATGGGACACCATATATTTT
CDR3: CSVVGGGLWDTIYF

J: TRBJ1-6
D: -
V: TRBV11-2
size: -
DNA: TGTGCCAGCAGTTATTCCGGGGGATATAATTCACCCCTCCACTTT
CDR3: CASSYSGGYNSPLHF

J: TRBJ2-7
D: TRBD2
V: TRBV11-1
size: -
DNA: TGTGCCAGCAGCTTGACTAGCTATGGCGAGCAGTACTTC
CDR3: CASSLTSYGEQYF

J: TRBJ2-7
D: TRBD2
V: TRBV4-2
size: -
DNA: TGTGCCAGCAGCCAAGTAGGGTTTATTTCTAGCGGGCACACCTACGAGCAGTACTTC
CDR3: CASSQVGFISSGHTYEQYF

J: TRBJ2-2
D: TRBD1
V: TRBV19
size: -
DNA: TGTGCCAGTAGCCAGAACAGGGGCGATAAGAACACCGGGGAGCTGTTTTTT
CDR3: CASSQNRGDKNTGELFF

J: TRBJ2-7
D: TRBD1
V: TRBV15
size: -
DNA: TGTGCCACCAGCAGACCTCACAGGGGGTTCGGCTACGAGCAGTACTTC
CDR3: CATSRPHRGFGYEQYF

J: TRBJ1-1
D: -
V: TRBV15
size: -
DNA: TGTGCCACCAGCCAGGTTGGAACCACTGAAGCTTTCTTT
CDR3: CATSQVGTTEAFF

J: TRBJ1-2
D: TRBD1
V: TRBV19
size: -
DNA: TGTGCCAGTAGTATAGTCTATTGGGGACAGAGCTATGGCTACACCTTC
CDR3: CASSIVYWGQSYGYTF

J: TRBJ1-6
D: -
V: TRBV6-1
size: -
DNA: TGTGCCAGCACAGATGCTAATTCACCCCTCCACTTT
CDR3: CASTDANSPLHF

J: TRBJ1-4
D: -
V: TRBV2
size: -
DNA: TGTGCCAGCAGTGAAGCGTTGCGGGGAGGCGTAAAACTGTTTTTT
CDR3: CASSEALRGGVKLFF

J: TRBJ1-1
D: -
V: TRBV6-6
size: -
DNA: TGTGCCAGCAGTTACGGCGGCGGGGGCTCCAACACTGAAGCTTTCTTT
CDR3: CASSYGGGGSNTEAFF

J: TRBJ1-2
D: -
V: TRBV27
size: -
DNA: TGTGCCAGCAGTTTGAAGGGTTCAGGGGCGCTCGGGAACTATGGCTACACCTTC
CDR3: CASSLKGSGALGNYGYTF

J: TRBJ2-7
D: -
V: TRBV6-6
size: -
DNA: TGTGCCAGCAGTTACCCGCCGGGTGGCGAGCAGTACTTC
CDR3: CASSYPPGGEQYF